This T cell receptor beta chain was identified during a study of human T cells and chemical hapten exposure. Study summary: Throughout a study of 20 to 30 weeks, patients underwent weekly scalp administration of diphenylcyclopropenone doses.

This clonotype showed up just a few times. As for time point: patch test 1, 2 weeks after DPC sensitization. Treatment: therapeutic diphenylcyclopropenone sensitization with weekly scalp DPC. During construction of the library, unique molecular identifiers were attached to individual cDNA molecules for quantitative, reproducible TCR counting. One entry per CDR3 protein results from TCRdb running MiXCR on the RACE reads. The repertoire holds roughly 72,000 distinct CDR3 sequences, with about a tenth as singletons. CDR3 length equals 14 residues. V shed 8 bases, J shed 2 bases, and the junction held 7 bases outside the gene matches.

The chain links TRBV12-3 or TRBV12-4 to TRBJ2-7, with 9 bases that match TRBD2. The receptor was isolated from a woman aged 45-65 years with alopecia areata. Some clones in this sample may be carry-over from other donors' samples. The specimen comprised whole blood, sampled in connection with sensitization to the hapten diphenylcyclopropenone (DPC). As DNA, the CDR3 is TGTGCCAGCGTACCTAGCGGGGCGACCTACGAGCAGTACTTC. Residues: CASVPSGATYEQYF.